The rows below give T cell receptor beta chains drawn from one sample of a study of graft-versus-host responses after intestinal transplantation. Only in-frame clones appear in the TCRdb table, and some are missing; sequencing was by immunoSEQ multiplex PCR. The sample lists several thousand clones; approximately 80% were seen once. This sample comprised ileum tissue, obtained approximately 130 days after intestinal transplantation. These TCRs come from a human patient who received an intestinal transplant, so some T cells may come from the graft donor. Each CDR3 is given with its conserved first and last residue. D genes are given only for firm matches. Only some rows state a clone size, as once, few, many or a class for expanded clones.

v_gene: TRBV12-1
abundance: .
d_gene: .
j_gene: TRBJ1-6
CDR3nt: TGTGCCAGCATGATCCGGACAGGGGATTCACCCCTCCACTTT
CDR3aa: CASMIRTGDSPLHF

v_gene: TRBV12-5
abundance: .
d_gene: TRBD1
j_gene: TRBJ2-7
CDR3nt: TGTGCTAGTGGCCAGGACAGGGGGCCCTACGAGCAGTACTTC
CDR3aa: CASGQDRGPYEQYF

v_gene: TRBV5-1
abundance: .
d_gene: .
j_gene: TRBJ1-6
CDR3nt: TGCGCCAGCAGCTTGGGAGTAAATAATTCACCCCTCCACTTT
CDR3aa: CASSLGVNNSPLHF

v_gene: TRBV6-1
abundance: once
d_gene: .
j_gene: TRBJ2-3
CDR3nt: TGTGCCAGCAGTGTAGCGGAGGGGGGGGCAGATACGCAGTATTTT
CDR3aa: CASSVAEGGADTQYF

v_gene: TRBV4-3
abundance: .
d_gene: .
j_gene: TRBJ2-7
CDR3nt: TGCGCCAGCAGCCAAGATACCCTAGACTCCTACGAGCAGTACTTC
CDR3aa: CASSQDTLDSYEQYF

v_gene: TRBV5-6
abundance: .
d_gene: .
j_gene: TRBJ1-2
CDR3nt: TGTGCCAGCAGCTTCGTTAAAGATAACAGGCTCAAAATTAACTATGGCTACACCTTC
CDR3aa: CASSFVKDNRLKINYGYTF

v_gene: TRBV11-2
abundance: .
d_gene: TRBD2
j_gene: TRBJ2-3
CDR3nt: TGTGCCAGCAGCCCCGGACTAGCGGGGGGGTGGGCAGATACGCAGTATTTT
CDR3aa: CASSPGLAGGWADTQYF

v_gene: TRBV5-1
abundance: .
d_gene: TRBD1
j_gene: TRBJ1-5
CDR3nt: TGCGCCAGCAGCTTGGGGCCGGGACAGGGGCACCGTGTCCCCCAGCATTTT
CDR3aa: CASSLGPGQGHRVPQHF

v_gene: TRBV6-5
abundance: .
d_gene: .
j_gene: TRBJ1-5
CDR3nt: TGTGCCAGTTCGGCGCCTAATCAGCCCCAGCATTTT
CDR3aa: CASSAPNQPQHF

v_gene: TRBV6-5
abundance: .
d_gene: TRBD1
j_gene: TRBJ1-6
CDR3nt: TGTGCCAGCAGTACGATGGCAGGGGGCGATTCACCCCTCCACTTT
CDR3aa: CASSTMAGGDSPLHF

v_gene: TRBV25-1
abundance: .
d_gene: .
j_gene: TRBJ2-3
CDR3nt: TGTGCCAGCAGTAGTAGCAGTAACACAGATACGCAGTATTTT
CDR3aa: CASSSSSNTDTQYF

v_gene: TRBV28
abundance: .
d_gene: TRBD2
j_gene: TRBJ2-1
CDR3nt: TGTGCCAGCCAGCCCCCCAGCGGGGGATACAATGAGCAGTTCTTC
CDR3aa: CASQPPSGGYNEQFF

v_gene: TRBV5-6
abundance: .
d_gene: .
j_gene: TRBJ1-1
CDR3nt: TGTGCCAGCAGCTCGGGCCTGAACACTGAAGCTTTCTTT
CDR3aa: CASSSGLNTEAFF

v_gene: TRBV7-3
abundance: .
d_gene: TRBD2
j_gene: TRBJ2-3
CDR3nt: TGTGCCAGCAGCTTGAAACGGGGTCCGGGACTAGCAGACACAGATACGCAGTATTTT
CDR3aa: CASSLKRGPGLADTDTQYF

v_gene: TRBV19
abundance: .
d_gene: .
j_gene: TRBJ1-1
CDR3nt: TGTGCCAGTAGTATAGATCGGGTGTGGGGGAATACTGAAGCTTTCTTT
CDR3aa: CASSIDRVWGNTEAFF

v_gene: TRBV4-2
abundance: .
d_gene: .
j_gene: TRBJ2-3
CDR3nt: TGTGCCAGCAGCCAAGATGGGGCACAGTCGAGAGATACGCAGTATTTT
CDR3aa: CASSQDGAQSRDTQYF

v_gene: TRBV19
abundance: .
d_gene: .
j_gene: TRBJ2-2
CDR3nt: TGTGCCAGTATACGGGAAGAAACCGGGGAGCTGTTTTTT
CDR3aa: CASIREETGELFF

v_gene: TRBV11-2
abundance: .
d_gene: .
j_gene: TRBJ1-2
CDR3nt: TGTGCCAGCACCAACAGAGGTCAGGGGCCGGGAGGCTACACCTTC
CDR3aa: CASTNRGQGPGGYTF

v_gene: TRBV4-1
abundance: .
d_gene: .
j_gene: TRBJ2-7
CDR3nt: TGCGCCAGCAGTCTCGTCGGGGGAAATTACGAGCAGTACTTC
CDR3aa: CASSLVGGNYEQYF

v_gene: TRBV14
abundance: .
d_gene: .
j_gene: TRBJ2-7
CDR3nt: TGTGCCAGCAGCCAGGCAGGGATGACCTACGAGCAGTACTTC
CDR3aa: CASSQAGMTYEQYF

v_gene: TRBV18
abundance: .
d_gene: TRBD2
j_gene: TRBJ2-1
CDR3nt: TGTGCCAGCTCACCACGGCTAGCGGGAGGTTTCAATGAGCAGTTCTTC
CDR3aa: CASSPRLAGGFNEQFF

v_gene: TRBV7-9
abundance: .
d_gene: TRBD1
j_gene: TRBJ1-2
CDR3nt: TGTGCCAGCAATGTAGGGGTGGGACAGGGGAAGCGCTACACCTTC
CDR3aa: CASNVGVGQGKRYTF

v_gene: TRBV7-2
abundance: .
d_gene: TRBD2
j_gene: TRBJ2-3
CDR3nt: TGTGCCAGCAGCTCAAGGACTAGCGGGAGCACAGATACGCAGTATTTT
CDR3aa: CASSSRTSGSTDTQYF

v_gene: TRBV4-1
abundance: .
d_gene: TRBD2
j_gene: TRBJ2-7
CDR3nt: TGCGCCAGCAGCCAAGCCCGACTAGCGGGAGGCGAGCAGTACTTC
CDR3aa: CASSQARLAGGEQYF

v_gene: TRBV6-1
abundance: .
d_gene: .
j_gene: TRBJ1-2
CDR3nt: TGTGCCAGCAGCATATACTATGGCTACACCTTC
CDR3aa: CASSIYYGYTF

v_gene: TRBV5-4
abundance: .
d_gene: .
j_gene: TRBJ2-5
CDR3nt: TGTGCCAGCAGCTTGGCGGAGACCCAGTACTTC
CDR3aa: CASSLAETQYF

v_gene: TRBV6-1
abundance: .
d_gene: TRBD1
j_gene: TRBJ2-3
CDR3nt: TGTGCCAGCACCGAAGGGGGACAGGGGTCAGATACGCAGTATTTT
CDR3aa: CASTEGGQGSDTQYF

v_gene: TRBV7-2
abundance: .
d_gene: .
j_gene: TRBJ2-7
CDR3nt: TGTGCCAGCAGCCGAACAGGGTCCCACGAGCAGTACTTC
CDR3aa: CASSRTGSHEQYF

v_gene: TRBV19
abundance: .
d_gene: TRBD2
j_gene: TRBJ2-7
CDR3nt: TGTGCCAGTAGTATATGGGCTAGCGGGAGCATCGAGCAGTACTTC
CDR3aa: CASSIWASGSIEQYF

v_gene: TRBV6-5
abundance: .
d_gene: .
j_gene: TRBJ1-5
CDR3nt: TGTGCCAGCAGTTTAGCGACAAGCAATCAGCCCCAGCATTTT
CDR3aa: CASSLATSNQPQHF

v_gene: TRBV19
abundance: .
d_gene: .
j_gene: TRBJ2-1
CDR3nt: TGTGCCAGTACCAAATCGGCCTGGAGGGATGAGCAGTTCTTC
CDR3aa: CASTKSAWRDEQFF